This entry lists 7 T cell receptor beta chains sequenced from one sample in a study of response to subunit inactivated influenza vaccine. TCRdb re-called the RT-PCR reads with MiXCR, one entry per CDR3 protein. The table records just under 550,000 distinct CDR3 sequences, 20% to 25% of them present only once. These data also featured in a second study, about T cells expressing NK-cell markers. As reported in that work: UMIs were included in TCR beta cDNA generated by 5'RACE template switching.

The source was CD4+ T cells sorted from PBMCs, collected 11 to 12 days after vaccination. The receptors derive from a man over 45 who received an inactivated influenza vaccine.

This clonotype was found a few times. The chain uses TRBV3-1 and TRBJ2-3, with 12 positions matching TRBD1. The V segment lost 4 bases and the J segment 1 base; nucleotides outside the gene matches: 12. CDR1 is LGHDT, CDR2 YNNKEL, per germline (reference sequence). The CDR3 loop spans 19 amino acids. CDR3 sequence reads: CASSPGTGGAWGGTDTQYF. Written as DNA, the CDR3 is TGTGCCAGCAGCCCGGGGACAGGGGGCGCCTGGGGTGGCACAGATACGCAGTATTTT.

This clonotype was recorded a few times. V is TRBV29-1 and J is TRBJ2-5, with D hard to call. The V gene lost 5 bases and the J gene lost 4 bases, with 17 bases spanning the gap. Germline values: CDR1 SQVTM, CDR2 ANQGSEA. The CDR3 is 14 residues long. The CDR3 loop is CSVYGVGSSETQYF. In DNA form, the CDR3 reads TGCAGCGTTTACGGAGTTGGGTCGTCAGAGACCCAGTACTTC.

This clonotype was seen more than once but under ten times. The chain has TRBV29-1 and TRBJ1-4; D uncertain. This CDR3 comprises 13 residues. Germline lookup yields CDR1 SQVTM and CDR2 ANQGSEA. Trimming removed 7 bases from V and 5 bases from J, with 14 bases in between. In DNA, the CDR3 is TGCAGCGCCGAAGTACGGGAAAATGAAAAACTGTTTTTT. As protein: CSAEVRENEKLFF.

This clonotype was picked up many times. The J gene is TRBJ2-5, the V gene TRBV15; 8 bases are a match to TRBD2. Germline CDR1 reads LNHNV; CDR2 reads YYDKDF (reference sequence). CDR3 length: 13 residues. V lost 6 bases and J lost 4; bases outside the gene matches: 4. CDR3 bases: TGTGCCACCAGAACGGGGGGGGGAGAGACCCAGTACTTC. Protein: CATRTGGGETQYF.

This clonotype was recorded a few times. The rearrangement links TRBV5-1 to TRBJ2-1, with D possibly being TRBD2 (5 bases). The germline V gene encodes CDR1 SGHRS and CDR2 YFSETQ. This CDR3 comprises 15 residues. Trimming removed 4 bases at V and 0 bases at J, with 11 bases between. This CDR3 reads CASSRGEGSYNEQFF. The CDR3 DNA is TGCGCCAGCAGCCGGGGAGAGGGCTCCTACAATGAGCAGTTCTTC.

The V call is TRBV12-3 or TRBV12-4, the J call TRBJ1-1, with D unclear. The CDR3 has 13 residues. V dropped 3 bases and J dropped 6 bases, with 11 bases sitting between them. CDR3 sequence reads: CASSLYRSPEAFF. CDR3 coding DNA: TGTGCCAGCAGTTTGTACCGCAGCCCTGAAGCTTTCTTT.

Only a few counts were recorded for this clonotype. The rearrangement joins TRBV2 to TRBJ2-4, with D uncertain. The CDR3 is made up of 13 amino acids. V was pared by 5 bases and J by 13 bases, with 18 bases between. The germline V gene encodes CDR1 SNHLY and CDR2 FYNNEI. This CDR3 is CASSPLPLESQYF. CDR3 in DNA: TGTGCCAGCAGTCCGTTACCACTCGAGAGCCAGTACTTC.